These T cell receptor beta chains were read from a single sample in a study of vaccination and CD4 T cells after COVID-19. Using its own MiXCR run on the PCR reads, TCRdb lists one record per CDR3 protein. The sample lists some 10,000 distinct CDR3 sequences, roughly a third occurring once. No cognate antigen is known for these TCRs. Material for sequencing was CD4+ T cells from blood, cultured in vitro. Every receptor here comes from a human donor in good health. Both conserved end residues are part of each CDR3. The order of the fields is J gene, V gene, CDR3 length, CDR3 protein.

TRBJ1-1 TRBV27 12 CASSFPTGRAFF
TRBJ1-1 TRBV11-2 14 CASSWKQGTTEAFF
TRBJ1-4 TRBV20-1 12 CSARDRDEKLFF
TRBJ2-3 TRBV30 13 CAWSVKGTDTQYF
TRBJ2-7 TRBV28 13 CASSSLPTNEQYF
TRBJ1-1 TRBV5-1 13 CASYRGQNTEAFF
TRBJ2-7 TRBV20-1 17 CSASSMWTASNYYEQYF
TRBJ2-1 TRBV19 15 CASTPSASGRNEQFF
TRBJ2-3 TRBV6-5 15 CASSSDRGPTDTQYF
TRBJ1-5 TRBV19 14 CASNGGQGGKPQHF
TRBJ2-3 TRBV2 13 CASSRERGDTQYF
TRBJ2-1 TRBV7-6 18 CASSLAVRLAGRAYEQFF
TRBJ2-2 TRBV24-1 15 CATSDPTVNTGELFF
TRBJ2-7 TRBV20-1 15 CSASPLSGLTYEQYF
TRBJ2-1 TRBV20-1 15 CSAREGTSGRAEQFF
TRBJ2-5 TRBV29-1 13 CSVELKFQETQYF
TRBJ1-6 TRBV20-1 16 CSARNRGSSYNSPLHF
TRBJ2-7 TRBV30 15 CAWSRGLALNYEQYF
TRBJ2-7 TRBV4-3 22 CASSLDRDSFEGGRRTTNEQYF
TRBJ2-3 TRBV7-2 17 CASSPGLAGSSWGTQYF
TRBJ2-3 TRBV6-5 19 CASSYPKGLAGVPGDTQYF
TRBJ2-2 TRBV28 16 CASSPWTSGSPGELFF
TRBJ2-5 TRBV5-1 18 CASSLPRTSGRQQETQYF
TRBJ2-5 TRBV20-1 16 CSAIGAGRRISETQYF
TRBJ2-1 TRBV2 14 CASSGASGRAEQFF
TRBJ1-5 TRBV27 16 CASSLSGVGGNQPQHF
TRBJ2-3 TRBV24-1 17 CATSDPSPGPSTDTQYF
TRBJ2-1 TRBV18 14 CASAPGDRYNEQFF
TRBJ2-1 TRBV5-4 15 CASSPGQQSYNEQFF
TRBJ2-2 TRBV2 15 CASKLLAGDTGELFF
TRBJ2-1 TRBV11-1 13 CATRGPSYNEQFF
TRBJ2-1 TRBV2 17 CASSASGLAAFYNEQFF
TRBJ2-2 TRBV6-4 16 CASSDRIAGDTGELFF
TRBJ1-1 TRBV28 14 CASSLWGGKTEAFF
TRBJ1-1 TRBV30 12 CAWTRTGPEAFF
TRBJ2-7 TRBV6-1 13 CASSKPPFYEQYF
TRBJ2-7 TRBV7-2 16 CASSLNPTSKSYEQYF
TRBJ2-3 TRBV20-1 15 CSAREAGLGTDTQYF
TRBJ2-7 TRBV20-1 13 CSASDPGGYEQYF
TRBJ2-5 TRBV20-1 14 CSAWTGPVAETQYF
TRBJ2-1 TRBV20-1 13 CSAHDTLSNEQFF
TRBJ2-7 TRBV5-1 16 CASSLDPGQGSYEQYF
TRBJ2-3 TRBV20-1 15 CSAYETSTSTDTQYF
TRBJ2-7 TRBV27 14 CASSLMRLAYEQYF
TRBJ2-2 TRBV7-3 14 CASSLPGGPGELFF
TRBJ2-5 TRBV18 14 CASSRLGDGETQYF